Reported below is one T cell receptor (beta chain). As yet, its antigen is unknown. This record comes from a study of cytomegalovirus exposure and HLA in healthy donors. Primers: 60 Vbeta forward and 13 Jbeta reverse. Authors' data handling: The count from a later analysis was 79 million or so unique TCR beta chains, some 9.9 million of them shared. Assay used: immunoSEQ multiplex PCR; TCRdb lists only in-frame clones, some missing. V and J calls and clone size are as listed in that table; D and trimming were resolved from the DNA. The data show 130,000 to 150,000 clones, over 70% seen once. General study points: Most of the TCR beta V segments (in an earlier analysis) were productive either about 87% or about 30% of the time. The classifier was said to identify cytomegalovirus status with high specificity and sensitivity.

The TCR originated in a man between 40 and 49 years old in good health and CMV-seropositive. The specimen was PBMCs.

CDR3 nucleotide sequence: TGTGCCAGCAGCTCCCCCGGGACACTCTCCTACGAGCAGTACTTC. This codes for CASSSPGTLSYEQYF. This chain links TRBV6-5 with TRBJ2-7; maybe TRBD1 (6 bases). V lost 6 bases, J lost 0 bases, and 15 bases lay in between. This CDR3 contains 15 residues. The germline V gene has CDR1 MNHEY and CDR2 SVGAGI.